The 14 T cell receptor beta chains presented below share a single source sample, sequenced in a study of cytomegalovirus exposure and HLA in healthy donors. The PCR made use of 60 Vbeta and 13 Jbeta primers. Only in-frame clones appear in the TCRdb table, and some are missing; sequencing was by immunoSEQ multiplex PCR. The sample consists of 150,000 or so clones, just over 70% of them appearing once. Source material: PBMCs. These TCRs come from a human donor in good health.

This clone has more than one count but fewer than ten. This chain joins TRBV7-2 and TRBJ1-4; 7 nucleotides match TRBD1. The CDR3 runs to 15 residues. Germline loops: CDR1 SGHTA, CDR2 FQGNSA. Trimming removed 5 bases from V and 5 bases from J; junction bases left unmatched: 8. As DNA, the CDR3 is TGTGCCAGCAGCCCCTTGGGACAGATAAATGAAAAACTGTTTTTT. It is translated as CASSPLGQINEKLFF.

V and J are TRBV5-6 and TRBJ2-5; TRBD2 is a possible D gene (5 bases). V was trimmed by 0 bases and J by 4 bases, leaving 10 bases between them. This CDR3 comprises 14 residues. Germline V gene data show CDR1 as SGHDT and CDR2 as YYEEEE. CDR3 region: CASSLAGNIETQYF. The CDR3 DNA sequence: TGTGCCAGCAGCTTGGCCGGGAACATAGAGACCCAGTACTTC.

The V call is TRBV5-4, the J call TRBJ2-7, with 11 nucleotides matching TRBD1. CDR1 SGHNT and CDR2 YYREEE come from the germline V gene (reference sequence). V shed 3 bases, J shed 3 bases, and the junction held 2 bases outside the gene matches. The CDR3 covers 14 residues. CDR3 sequence reads: CASSSGTGGYEQYF. CDR3 DNA: TGTGCCAGCAGCTCGGGGACAGGGGGCTACGAGCAGTACTTC.

The chain links TRBV2 to TRBJ2-5, with D possibly TRBD2 on 6 matching bases. Trimming shortened V by 4 bases and J by 6 bases, and 24 bases separated the two germline ends. The CDR3 length is 17 residues. Germline V lookup: CDR1 SNHLY, CDR2 FYNNEI. CDR3 region: CASSVGVPGLTPKTQYF. CDR3 bases: TGTGCCAGCAGTGTTGGGGTCCCGGGACTCACACCGAAGACCCAGTACTTC.

The rearrangement joins TRBV7-9 to TRBJ2-7, with 10 bases lining up with TRBD1. The length of the CDR3 is 19 residues. Germline values: CDR1 SEHNR, CDR2 FQNEAQ (reference sequence). J was trimmed by 0 bases and V by 5 bases; bases with no gene match: 16. The CDR3 DNA follows: TGTGCCAGCAGCCCCATGGTGGGGGGGGGACAGGGGAGCTCCTACGAGCAGTACTTC. Protein sequence: CASSPMVGGGQGSSYEQYF.

V and J are TRBV7-2 and TRBJ1-2; perhaps TRBD1 as D (5 bases). CDR3 length: 14 residues. The V end lost 7 bases, the J end lost 0 bases, and 12 bases lay between the germline ends. CDR1 is SGHTA, CDR2 FQGNSA, per germline. The CDR3 region has the DNA TGTGCCAGCACCCCGGGGGGGGCTAACTATGGCTACACCTTC. This translates into CASTPGGANYGYTF. The variable domain in full, with the rest retrieved from reference TRBV7-2 and TRBJ1-2, is GAGVSQSPSNKVTEKGKDVELRCDPISGHTALYWYRQSLGQGLEFLIYFQGNSAPDKSGLPSDRFSAERTGGSVSTLTIQRTQQEDSAVYLCASTPGGANYGYTFGSGTRLTVV.

The table lists this clone with a count of one. The J gene is TRBJ1-1, the V gene TRBV18; the D is unclear. This CDR3 comprises 17 residues. Deletions cut 3 bases from V and 0 bases from J, with 17 bases between. The V gene's germline CDR1 is KGHSH and CDR2 LQKENI. The CDR3 is CASSPRVRNSLNTEAFF. The DNA for the CDR3 is TGTGCCAGCTCACCTCGCGTTCGAAACAGTTTGAACACTGAAGCTTTCTTT.

This chain joins TRBV5-1 and TRBJ2-3; D may be TRBD2 (6 bases). Per the germline V gene, CDR1 is SGHRS and CDR2 is YFSETQ. The CDR3 is made up of 16 amino acids. Between the trimmed V and J ends, which lost 6 bases and 0 bases, there was a span of 17 bases. The DNA of the CDR3 is TGCGCCAGCACCCCCCCGGAGGGCAGTAGCACAGATACGCAGTATTTT. This codes for CASTPPEGSSTDTQYF.

The chain carries TRBV5-4 and TRBJ2-3, with 12 bases lining up with TRBD2. V trimming: 3 bases; J trimming: 2 bases; junction bases outside the gene matches: 7. This CDR3 spans 17 amino acids. Germline V lookup: CDR1 SGHNT, CDR2 YYREEE (reference sequence). CDR3 sequence: CASSSGLAGRLTDTQYF. The CDR3, as DNA: TGTGCCAGCAGCTCCGGACTAGCGGGGAGACTCACAGATACGCAGTATTTT.

There are a few counts of this clone. The chain joins TRBV10-3 to TRBJ2-3; 12 positions match TRBD2. CDR1 ENHRY and CDR2 SYGVKD come from the germline V gene. This CDR3 region has 15 residues. With 6 bases clipped from V and 6 bases from J, the junction kept 7 bases outside the gene matches. CDR3: CAIRDGLAGRDTQYF. CDR3 nucleotides: TGTGCCATCAGAGATGGACTAGCGGGGAGGGATACGCAGTATTTT.

The gene calls are TRBV10-2 and TRBJ2-5, with TRBD1 matching 8 bases. The germline CDR1 and CDR2 sequences are WSHSY and SAAADI. V lost 7 bases and J lost 4; bases outside the gene matches: 5. The CDR3 has 13 amino acids. In DNA, the CDR3 is TGCGCCAGCAAGGACAGGGTGGGAGAGACCCAGTACTTC. This gives the protein CASKDRVGETQYF.

The J gene is TRBJ1-6, the V gene TRBV6-6; D unclear. The CDR3 loop spans 14 amino acids. Germline lookup yields CDR1 MNHNY and CDR2 SVGAGI (reference sequence). V lost 0 bases and J lost 7, with 7 bases in between. The CDR3 nucleotides read TGTGCCAGCAGTTACTCAGGACTCAATTCACCCCTCCACTTT. It codes for CASSYSGLNSPLHF.

The chain combines TRBV27 with TRBJ2-3; possible D gene TRBD1, 6 bases. The CDR3 loop spans 15 amino acids. The V gene's germline CDR1 is MNHEY and CDR2 SMNVEV (reference sequence). The ends were cut back, 3 bases at V and 4 bases at J, with 14 bases in the middle. In DNA, the CDR3 is TGTGCCAGCAGTTTGGGCGCAGGGGTCGCAGATACGCAGTATTTT. It specifies CASSLGAGVADTQYF.

V gene TRBV4-1 combines with J gene TRBJ1-5, with a possible D match to TRBD1 (6 bases). V was clipped by 0 bases and J by 0 bases, with 12 bases between them. Germline V lookup: CDR1 MGHRA, CDR2 YSYEKL. This CDR3 is 17 amino acids long. The CDR3 loop is CASSQDPGQSSNQPQHF. The DNA for the CDR3 is TGCGCCAGCAGCCAAGATCCGGGACAAAGTAGCAATCAGCCCCAGCATTTT.